The entry below describes one T cell receptor beta chain. The V end lost 5 bases, the J end lost 8 bases, and 9 bases lay between the germline ends. The germline gives CDR1 SEHNR, CDR2 FQNEAQ (reference sequence). This CDR3 comprises 12 residues. The sample originates from a study of cytomegalovirus exposure and HLA in healthy donors. PCR amplification relied on 60 Vbeta primers (plus 13 Jbeta primers). Clones were sequenced by immunoSEQ multiplex PCR, and TCRdb holds only the in-frame ones, with some missing. The table for this sample gives about 160,000 clones. This receptor was obtained from a man aged 25 to 40 in good health and CMV-seronegative. The sample comprised PBMCs. The gene calls are TRBV7-9 and TRBJ1-4, with D hard to call. The CDR3 bases are TGTGCCAGCAGCGACTCGTGGGAAAAACTGTTTTTT. It specifies CASSDSWEKLFF.